These T cell receptor beta chains were read from a single sample in a study of T cells after yellow fever vaccination. TCRdb independently ran MiXCR on the 5' RACE reads; one entry per CDR3 protein. The table records about 170,000 distinct CDR3 sequences, 11% of them present only once. Here the sequenced sample was CD8+ T cells sorted from PBMCs, taken 15 days after the yellow fever booster vaccination. Receptors originate from a man between 18 and 29 years old who received the YFV17D yellow fever vaccine. Both conserved end residues are part of each CDR3. A D gene is named only where the DNA matches it firmly. Clone size, where shown, is once, few, many, or a class for clones that have expanded.

CASSVGGSGANVLTF	TGTGCCAGCAGTGTTGGGGGATCCGGGGCCAACGTCCTGACTTTC	TRBJ2-6	15	.	TRBV6-1	few
CASTSTETGNTIYF	TGTGCCAGCACAAGCACAGAGACTGGAAACACCATATATTTT	TRBJ1-3	14	.	TRBV14	.
CASSYSASGGPSSYNEQFF	TGTGCCAGCAGTTACTCTGCTAGCGGGGGACCGAGCTCCTACAATGAGCAGTTCTTC	TRBJ2-1	19	TRBD2	TRBV6-2/TRBV6-3	few
CAREGRTTDTQYF	TGTGCCAGAGAGGGACGGACCACAGATACGCAGTATTTT	TRBJ2-3	13	.	TRBV19	.
CASSSRDSPARNTIYF	TGTGCCAGCAGCTCCAGGGACAGTCCCGCGAGAAACACCATATATTTT	TRBJ1-3	16	TRBD1	TRBV7-9	.
CASSLPGQGPYEQYF	TGCGCCAGCAGCCTACCGGGACAGGGGCCCTACGAGCAGTACTTC	TRBJ2-7	15	TRBD1	TRBV4-1	few
CASSPGPGEAYNEQFF	TGTGCCAGCAGCCCTGGGCCAGGGGAGGCCTACAATGAGCAGTTCTTC	TRBJ2-1	16	.	TRBV27	few
CSADRDRGRYNEQFF	TGCAGTGCTGACCGGGACCGGGGGAGATACAATGAGCAGTTCTTC	TRBJ2-1	15	.	TRBV20-1	few
CASSGSGGAPVETQYF	TGCGCCAGCAGCGGTAGCGGCGGGGCCCCGGTGGAGACCCAGTACTTC	TRBJ2-5	16	.	TRBV5-1	few
CASSAGTISTDTQYF	TGTGCCAGCAGCGCCGGGACAATTAGCACAGATACGCAGTATTTT	TRBJ2-3	15	.	TRBV12-3/TRBV12-4	.
CASSHGQGASNTEAFF	TGCGCCAGCAGCCACGGACAGGGGGCATCGAACACTGAAGCTTTCTTT	TRBJ1-1	16	TRBD1	TRBV4-1	.
CSVPYRAETQYF	TGCAGCGTTCCATACAGGGCCGAGACCCAGTACTTC	TRBJ2-5	12	.	TRBV29-1	few
CAIAAGTGELFF	TGTGCCATCGCCGCCGGTACCGGGGAGCTGTTTTTT	TRBJ2-2	12	.	TRBV10-3	few
CASSPDGNEQFF	TGTGCCAGCAGCCCTGACGGGAATGAGCAGTTCTTC	TRBJ2-1	12	.	TRBV5-4	once
CASSWGGGEQFF	TGTGCCAGCTCATGGGGTGGGGGAGAGCAGTTCTTC	TRBJ2-1	12	.	TRBV25-1	few
CASSPDRGGHEQFF	TGTGCCAGCAGTCCGGACAGGGGGGGGCATGAGCAGTTCTTC	TRBJ2-1	14	TRBD1	TRBV12-3/TRBV12-4	few
CATGDRWIHEQFF	TGTGCCACAGGGGACCGGTGGATCCATGAGCAGTTCTTC	TRBJ2-1	13	.	TRBV15	few